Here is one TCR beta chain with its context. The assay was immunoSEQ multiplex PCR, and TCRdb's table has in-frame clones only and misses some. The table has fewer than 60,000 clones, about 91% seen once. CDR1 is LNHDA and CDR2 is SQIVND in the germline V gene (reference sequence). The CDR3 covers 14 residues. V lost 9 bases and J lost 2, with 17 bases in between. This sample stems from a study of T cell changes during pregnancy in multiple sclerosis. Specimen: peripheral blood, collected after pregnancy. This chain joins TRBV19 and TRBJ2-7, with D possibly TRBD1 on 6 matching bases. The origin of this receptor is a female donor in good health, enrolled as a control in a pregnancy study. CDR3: CASEQGPPPYEQYF. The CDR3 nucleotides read TGTGCCAGCGAACAGGGACCCCCGCCCTACGAGCAGTACTTC.